These 9 T cell receptor beta chains were sequenced from one sample in a study of T cells in women clearing cervical HPV infection. Sequencing used immunoSEQ multiplex PCR; TCRdb keeps in-frame clones, though not all of them. This sample contains tens of thousands of clones. Sequences were obtained from blood buffy coat. The receptors were gathered from a woman between 18 and 70 years old with a cervical HPV16 infection that either progressed to CIN3+ or cleared (not recorded which).

A word on this clone: The read terminates 3 residues before the CDR3 end, so the remaining end is supplied by the germline J gene. The V call is TRBV19, the J call TRBJ2-2; D possibly corresponds to TRBD1 (7 bases). The CDR3 has 17 residues. From germline, CDR1 is LNHDA and CDR2 SQIVND (reference sequence). With 7 bases removed from V and 6 bases from J, the gap between germline ends came to 24 bases. CDR3 bases read: TGTGCCAGTACGGGGGTCGTATGGGACAGAGTTCCCGGGGAG. Translated, it gives CASTGVVWDRVPGE. The entire CDR3 is CASTGVVWDRVPGELFF.

Remarks on this clone: The read ends 3 residues early relative to the CDR3; the germline J gene fills the gap. V and J are TRBV20-1 and TRBJ2-5, with 12 bases that match TRBD2. Per the germline V gene, CDR1 is DFQATT and CDR2 is SNEGSKA (reference sequence). The CDR3 is made up of 18 amino acids. With 6 bases clipped from V and 5 bases from J, the junction kept 19 bases outside the gene matches. The sequenced CDR3 bases are TGCAGTGCCACTCCGGTCCCTAGCGGGAGGGCCCGGGGGGAGACC. This codes for CSATPVPSGRARGET. The whole CDR3 sequence reads CSATPVPSGRARGETQYF.

As to this clone: With the read ending 3 residues before the CDR3 end, the germline J gene is used to fill in that end. The chain has TRBV7-2 and TRBJ2-7; D perhaps matches TRBD2 (5 bases). Per the germline V gene, CDR1 is SGHTA and CDR2 is FQGNSA. The V end was cut by 4 bases, the J end by 2 bases, with 12 bases between. The CDR3 consists of 14 residues. The covered CDR3 bases are TGTGCCAGCAGCTCTCGGACTGGAACCTACGAG. Translating it yields CASSSRTGTYE. The full-length CDR3 reads as CASSSRTGTYEQYF. Complete variable domain (other parts from reference TRBV7-2 and TRBJ2-7): GAGVSQSPSNKVTEKGKDVELRCDPISGHTALYWYRQSLGQGLEFLIYFQGNSAPDKSGLPSDRFSAERTGGSVSTLTIQRTQQEDSAVYLCASSSRTGTYEQYFGPGTRLTVT.

Remarks on this clone: The CDR3 is cut off 3 residues early in the read; its end comes from the germline J gene. The V call is TRBV2, the J call TRBJ2-7; D remains ambiguous. The germline V gene has CDR1 SNHLY and CDR2 FYNNEI. This CDR3 is built from 14 residues. Deletions cut 0 bases from V and 3 bases from J, with 9 bases between. Partial CDR3 DNA: TGTGCCAGCAGTGAAGCCATGTACAGCTACGAG. It yields the protein CASSEAMYSYE. In full, the CDR3 is CASSEAMYSYEQYF.

As regards this clone: The missing CDR3 end, 3 residues past where the read stops, is filled in from the germline J gene. The chain links TRBV28 to TRBJ1-4, with 8 bases that match TRBD1. Per germline, CDR1 MDHEN and CDR2 SYDVKM. This CDR3 contains 17 residues. The V segment lost 11 bases and the J segment 5 bases; nucleotides outside the gene matches: 19. CDR3 bases read: TGTGCCCCCTTACTCCAGGGGGCGTTCGTAAGGAATGAAAAA. This sequence encodes CAPLLQGAFVRNEK. The CDR3 reads in full as CAPLLQGAFVRNEKLFF.

On this clone itself: The DNA ends 3 residues before the CDR3 does, and the rest of the CDR3 is filled in from the germline J gene. The chain has TRBV7-9 and TRBJ2-3; possibly TRBD2 for D (5 bases). Germline values: CDR1 SEHNR, CDR2 FQNEAQ (reference sequence). The CDR3 covers 13 residues. The germline V and J ends were trimmed by 11 bases and 8 bases, with 20 bases remaining between them. The CDR3 region is CAGRSGNVGTQYF. The DNA read from the CDR3 is TGTGCCGGCCGGAGCGGCAATGTCGGTACG.

Points on this clone: The read is 3 residues too short to cover the CDR3 end, so that end is filled in from the germline J gene. The V call is TRBV20-1, the J call TRBJ2-1; 13 bases line up with TRBD2. Germline loops: CDR1 DFQATT, CDR2 SNEGSKA (reference sequence). V dropped 1 base and J dropped 0; count of bases not matched to a gene: 0. The CDR3 spans 16 residues. The sequenced part of the CDR3 DNA is TGCAGTGCTAGAGGGACTAGCGGGGGCTCCTACAATGAG. It specifies CSARGTSGGSYNE. The whole CDR3 sequence is CSARGTSGGSYNEQFF.

Incomplete CDR3 DNA: TGTGCCAGCAGCAAGGAGACTAGCGGGAGGTTT. This codes for CASSKETSGRF. From start to end, the CDR3 is CASSKETSGRFQYF. The chain is built from TRBV11-3 and TRBJ2-4, with TRBD2 matching 13 bases. The CDR3 extends 3 residues past the end of the read, so its final part is completed from the germline J gene. The CDR3 sequence is 14 residues long. CDR1 is SGHNT and CDR2 is YENEEA in the germline V gene.

Turning to this clone: The DNA ends 3 residues before the CDR3 does, and the rest of the CDR3 is filled in from the germline J gene. The chain employs TRBV2 and TRBJ1-1; D is possibly TRBD1 (5 bases). This CDR3 comprises 14 residues. Germline assignment: CDR1 SNHLY and CDR2 FYNNEI. V was shortened by 8 bases and J by 0 bases, with 13 bases between the two germline ends. The CDR3 loop is CASGETVMNTEAFF. The covered CDR3 bases are TGTGCCAGCGGGGAGACAGTCATGAACACTGAA. Looking up the rest from reference TRBV2 and TRBJ1-1 gives the full variable domain: EPEVTQTPSHQVTQMGQEVILRCVPISNHLYFYWYRQILGQKVEFLVSFYNNEISEKSEIFDDQFSVERPDGSNFTLKIRSTKLEDSAMYFCASGETVMNTEAFFGQGTRLTVV.